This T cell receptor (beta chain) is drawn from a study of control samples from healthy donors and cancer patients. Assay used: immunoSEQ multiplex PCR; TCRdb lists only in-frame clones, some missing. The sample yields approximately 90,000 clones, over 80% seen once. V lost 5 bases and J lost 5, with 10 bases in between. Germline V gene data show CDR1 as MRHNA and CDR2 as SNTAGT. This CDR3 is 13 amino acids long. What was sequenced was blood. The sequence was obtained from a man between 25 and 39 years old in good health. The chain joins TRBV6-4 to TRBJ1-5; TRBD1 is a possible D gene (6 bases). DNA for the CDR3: TGTGCCAGCAGTCCAGAGGGGGATCAGCCCCAGCATTTT. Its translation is CASSPEGDQPQHF.